The following is a TCR beta chain sequence with its context. Its antigen remains unknown. Trimming cost V 3 bases and J 5 bases, with 23 bases left between them. The CDR3 has 17 residues. Germline V gene lookup returns CDR1 DFQATT and CDR2 SNEGSKA (reference sequence). The entry originates in a study of response to subunit inactivated influenza vaccine. Study-level results: Every seasonal influenza vaccination brings in few new T cells, the authors suggested.

MiXCR was run by TCRdb on the RT-PCR reads, yielding one entry per CDR3 protein. The sample includes roughly 290,000 distinct CDR3 sequences, about a fifth seen only once; the top ten take approximately 10%. The sequencing used PBMCs from blood, collected roughly 20 months after vaccination. The V call is TRBV20-1, the J call TRBJ2-1; TRBD1 is a possible D gene (6 bases). The TCR was taken from a man aged 50-75 years who received an inactivated influenza vaccine. DNA of the CDR3: TGCAGTGCTAGGAGAAATACCGGGACACGAGGGGACAATGAGCAGTTCTTC. The encoded protein is CSARRNTGTRGDNEQFF.